Below, one T cell receptor (beta chain) is given with its context. The entry originates in a study of graft-versus-host responses after intestinal transplantation. Study-level points and caveats: Recipient marrow contained GvH clones, some of which appeared first in ileum or blood.

Deletions cut 5 bases from V and 9 bases from J, with 11 bases between. The CDR3 is 12 residues long. Germline CDR1 and CDR2: MNHEY and SMNVEV (reference sequence). Using immunoSEQ multiplex PCR, the repertoire was profiled, and TCRdb retains in-frame clones only, with some absent. The data show 13,000 to 15,000 clones, about 33% seen once. This sequence joins TRBV27 and TRBJ2-1, with TRBD2 as a possible D gene (5 bases). The input for sequencing was alloreactive CD4+ T cells from a mixed lymphocyte reaction culture, taken before intestinal transplant. Subset noted: CFSE-low proliferating T cells sorted from approximately 6-day pre-transplant mixed lymphocyte reaction (GvH or HvG direction). The receptor comes from a human patient who received an intestinal transplant. The DNA of the CDR3 is TGTGCCAGCAGTCCAACTAGTGTTGAGCAGTTCTTC. It codes for CASSPTSVEQFF.